This T cell receptor (beta chain) was retrieved from a study of blood T cell repertoires in COVID-19. The wider study: Acute and convalescent COVID-19 specimens originated in the United States, Italy and Spain. The cDNA or gDNA used as material had been derived from T cells, B-cell-depleted T cells, or PBMCs.

The V gene end was trimmed by 4 bases and the J gene end by 3 bases; junction bases not matched to a gene: 14. This CDR3 comprises 18 residues. CDR1 MGHRA and CDR2 YSYEKL come from the germline V gene. In the authors' workflow: Amplification with reference gene primers provided the estimates of nucleated cell counts. Sequencing was performed with immunoSEQ multiplex PCR; in TCRdb, only in-frame clones are kept and a portion is missing. D and trimming come from the DNA, and the V and J calls and clone size come from that table. The repertoire holds around 260,000 clones, with 85% as singletons. Sequencing was carried out using peripheral blood. This chain connects TRBV4-1 to TRBJ2-1, with TRBD2 matching over 8 bases. This receptor was identified in a human donor in a cohort sampled during active COVID-19. CDR3 amino acids: CASSLNDQTSVFYNEQFF. The CDR3 DNA reads TGCGCCAGCAGCCTCAACGATCAGACTAGCGTATTCTACAATGAGCAGTTCTTC.